The entry below describes one TCR beta chain. Its antigen remains unidentified. CDR1 and CDR2 from the germline V gene are PRHDT and FYEKMQ (reference sequence). The CDR3 sequence is 14 residues long. J lost 5 bases, V lost 3 bases, and 2 bases had no gene match. The record originates from a study of beta chain features in type 1 diabetes. Whole-study results and caveats: Moderate yet significant TCRB CDR3 shortening was seen in Type 1 diabetes patients in all four CD4+ subsets. Naive, central memory and Treg TCRB repertoires appeared more alike in patients than in healthy donors.

The whole isolated RNA underwent reverse transcription, so sequencing captured expressed TCRB transcripts. Some clones are missing from TCRdb's copy, which holds only in-frame ones; the method was immunoSEQ multiplex PCR. Here the sample spans around 300,000 clones, approximately 15% being singletons. The rearrangement links TRBV13 to TRBJ2-5; 11 bases are shared with TRBD2. The TCR was taken from a man aged 18 to 29 with type 1 diabetes. Sequenced material: naive CD4+ T cells from blood. The chain's CDR3 is CASSFSGGAETQYF. CDR3 in DNA: TGTGCCAGCAGCTTTAGCGGGGGGGCGGAGACCCAGTACTTC. The whole variable domain, filled in from reference TRBV13 and TRBJ2-5, reads AAGVIQSPRHLIKEKRETATLKCYPIPRHDTVYWYQQGPGQDPQFLISFYEKMQSDKGSIPDRFSAQQFSDYHSELNMSSLELGDSALYFCASSFSGGAETQYFGPGTRLLVL.